A single sample is the source of the 11 T cell receptor beta chains below, sequenced in a study of immune characterization of retroperitoneal liposarcoma. In TCRdb, the PCR reads were re-called with MiXCR into one record per CDR3 protein. The sample yields a few thousand distinct CDR3 sequences, roughly 26% seen once. The sample taken for sequencing was tumor tissue. All receptors derive from a female donor with retroperitoneal liposarcoma.

The sample holds a few counts of this clonotype. The chain carries TRBV4-2 and TRBJ2-5; no firm D call. CDR1 and CDR2 (germline): LGHNA, YNFKEQ. V lost 1 base and J 7 bases, leaving 10 bases between the germline ends. The CDR3 is 13 amino acids. The CDR3 reads CASSQVKFGTQYF. The CDR3 DNA sequence: TGTGCCAGCAGCCAAGTAAAATTCGGGACCCAGTACTTC.

This clonotype has a handful of counts. This sequence joins TRBV10-3 and TRBJ2-1; the D gene is possibly TRBD2 (7 bases). The CDR3 length is 15 residues. Germline loops: CDR1 ENHRY, CDR2 SYGVKD. V was pared by 5 bases and J by 4 bases, with 15 bases between. CDR3 amino acids: CAISTLGGPYNEQFF. DNA for the CDR3: TGTGCCATCAGTACCCTCGGGGGGCCTTACAATGAGCAGTTCTTC.

This chain uses TRBV29-1 with TRBJ2-4; unclear D gene. With the DNA end fitting TRBJ2-7 better, the J assignment may be wrong. Germline CDR1 SQVTM, CDR2 ANQGSEA. The CDR3 has 11 amino acids. The CDR3 here is CSVLAIYEQYF. In DNA, the CDR3 is TGCAGCGTTTTGGCCATCTACGAGCAGTACTTC.

By share, this clonotype counts as medium-sized. At one boundary the junction diverges from the germline segment, which might be a read error. This chain uses TRBV12-3 or TRBV12-4 with TRBJ2-7; no reliable D call. The CDR3 runs 15 residues. The CDR3 region has the DNA TGTGCCAGCAGCTTAGACACGGGTTTCTACAATGAGCAGTACTTC. Protein: CASSLDTGFYNEQYF.

CDR3: CASSSPGQADEQFF. DNA for the CDR3: TGTGCCAGCAGTTCGCCGGGACAGGCGGACGAGCAGTTCTTC. The chain uses TRBV12-3 or TRBV12-4 and TRBJ2-5; 8 bases align to TRBD1. The closer fit of TRBJ2-1 to the DNA end suggests the J call may be wrong. The CDR3 covers 14 residues.

The CDR3 nucleotides read TGTGCCAGCAGTGAAGGTGGCAGGTACGAGCAGTTCTTC. This translates into CASSEGGRYEQFF. The rearrangement uses TRBV6-1 and TRBJ2-1; D not resolved. The CDR3 spans 13 residues. Germline V lookup: CDR1 MNHNS, CDR2 SASEGT. Trimming cost V 1 base and J 10 bases, with 11 bases left between them.

The chain recombines TRBV7-9 with TRBJ2-1; D gene unclear. The J call is doubtful: the DNA matches TRBJ2-5 better. The CDR3 consists of 13 residues. Germline lookup yields CDR1 SEHNR and CDR2 FQNEAQ (reference sequence). CDR3 sequence reads: CASSFVQQETQYF. The CDR3 region has the DNA TGTGCCAGCAGCTTCGTGCAGCAAGAGACCCAGTACTTC.

This chain uses TRBV6-6 with TRBJ2-4; D gene unclear. Trimming removed 5 bases at V and 13 bases at J, with 24 bases between. Germline CDR1 reads MNHNY; CDR2 reads SVGAGI (reference sequence). This CDR3 has 15 residues. The CDR3 loop reads CASSAYAVLYNEQYF. The CDR3 DNA reads as TGTGCCAGCAGTGCCTATGCGGTACTCTACAATGAGCAGTACTTC.

This clonotype is termed medium-sized (0.01 to 0.1%). The rearrangement links TRBV7-2 to TRBJ2-1; D is undetermined. Near its end, the DNA agrees better with TRBJ2-7, so the J call may be wrong. Germline V gene lookup returns CDR1 SGHTA and CDR2 FQGNSA. The CDR3 totals 14 residues. Here the CDR3 DNA reads TGTGCCAGCAGCTTAGCGAGAGCGTCCTACGAGCAGTACTTC. This gives the protein CASSLARASYEQYF.

J is TRBJ2-3 and V is TRBV20-1, with TRBD2 matching over 10 bases. Germline loops: CDR1 DFQATT, CDR2 SNEGSKA (reference sequence). CDR3 length equals 16 residues. Trimming took 6 bases from V and 0 from J; bases not matched to a gene: 9. This CDR3 reads CSARLRTSGSTDTQYF. In DNA, the CDR3 is TGCAGTGCGCGCCTTCGGACTAGCGGTAGCACAGATACGCAGTATTTT.

The rearrangement uses TRBV7-2 and TRBJ2-2; D is uncertain. V lost 9 bases and J lost 0, with 8 bases in between. The germline V gene has CDR1 SGHTA and CDR2 FQGNSA. This CDR3 spans 13 amino acids. CDR3 amino acids: CARDSPNTGELFF. CDR3 DNA: TGTGCCAGAGACTCACCGAACACCGGGGAGCTGTTTTTT.